These 19 T cell receptor beta chains came from one sample sequenced in a study of blood T cell repertoires in COVID-19. TCRdb's table, derived via immunoSEQ multiplex PCR, lists solely in-frame clones and lacks some. This sample carries over 130,000 clones, 60% to 85% of them seen once, and the ten largest clones take approximately 17%. Material: peripheral blood. Receptors were obtained from a middle-aged man with acute or convalescent COVID-19.

J is TRBJ1-6 and V is TRBV3-1 (or the pseudogene TRBV3-2); 11 bases line up with TRBD1. The ends lost 4 bases at V and 10 bases at J; junction bases unmatched: 3. Germline CDR1 and CDR2: LGHDT and YNNKEL (reference sequence). There are 14 residues in the CDR3. CDR3 protein: CASSPGQGDSPLHF. CDR3 coding DNA: TGTGCCAGCAGCCCGGGACAGGGGGACTCACCCCTCCACTTT.

This clone was counted between two and nine times. The CDR3: CASRPERFGAEAFF. CDR3 DNA sequence: TGTGCCAGCAGGCCCGAGAGGTTCGGGGCTGAAGCTTTCTTT. The genes are TRBV28 and TRBJ1-1; D gene ambiguous. The CDR3 sequence is 14 residues long. Per the germline V gene, CDR1 is MDHEN and CDR2 is SYDVKM. V lost 6 bases and J lost 6, with 17 bases in between.

The rearrangement links TRBV5-1 to TRBJ1-2, with 8 bases lining up with TRBD1. With 4 bases clipped from V and 3 bases from J, the junction kept 5 bases outside the gene matches. The CDR3 runs to 14 residues. The germline V gene has CDR1 SGHRS and CDR2 YFSETQ. As DNA, the CDR3 is TGCGCCAGCAGCCTCGCGACAGGGGACTATGGCTACACCTTC. Protein: CASSLATGDYGYTF.

The rearrangement joins TRBV15 to TRBJ1-1; D ambiguous. Germline CDR1 reads LNHNV; CDR2 reads YYDKDF (reference sequence). Trimming shortened V by 5 bases and J by 2 bases, and 9 bases separated the two germline ends. The CDR3 loop spans 13 amino acids. In nucleotides, the CDR3 is TGTGCCACCAGCTTATATAAAAACACTGAAGCTTTCTTT. As protein: CATSLYKNTEAFF.

The chain links TRBV6-5 to TRBJ1-5; D might be TRBD1 (5 bases). The germline V gene encodes CDR1 MNHEY and CDR2 SVGAGI. Trimming cost V 5 bases and J 2 bases, with 13 bases left between them. The CDR3 consists of 15 residues. CDR3 loop: CASSREAGGNQPQHF. CDR3 nucleotide sequence: TGTGCCAGCAGTCGGGAGGCGGGGGGCAATCAGCCCCAGCATTTT.

Here the CDR3 reads CASSLAAGLGYTF. The CDR3 bases are TGTGCCAGCAGCTTGGCGGCAGGCTTAGGCTACACCTTC. The chain combines TRBV5-8 with TRBJ1-2; D ambiguous. V lost 0 bases and J lost 8, with 11 bases in between. There are 13 residues in the CDR3. The germline CDR1 and CDR2 sequences are SGHTS and YDEGEE. Full variable domain (missing parts from reference TRBV5-8 and TRBJ1-2): EAGVTQSPTHLIKTRGQQATLRCSPISGHTSVYWYQQALGLGLQFLLWYDEGEERNRGNFPPRFSGRQFPNYSSELNVNALELEDSALYLCASSLAAGLGYTFGSGTRLTVV.

CDR3 nucleotides: TGCGCCAGCAGCTTTTCCGACAGGGTAGACCGAGCTTTCTTT. Protein product: CASSFSDRVDRAFF. J is TRBJ1-1 and V is TRBV5-1, with 7 bases aligning to TRBD1. The germline gives CDR1 SGHRS, CDR2 YFSETQ. V shed 2 bases and J 10 bases; nucleotides not matched to a gene: 11. The CDR3 has 14 amino acids.

V gene TRBV29-1 combines with J gene TRBJ2-3; the D gene is possibly TRBD2 (6 bases). CDR1 SQVTM and CDR2 ANQGSEA come from the germline V gene. V gave up 6 bases and J gave up 4 bases, with 14 bases separating them. This CDR3 region has 13 residues. CDR3 amino acids: CSVEGDTPDTQYF. The DNA of the CDR3 is TGCAGCGTGGAGGGTGACACCCCAGATACGCAGTATTTT.

The chain carries TRBV4-2 and TRBJ1-3, with D possibly matching TRBD1 (6 bases). The CDR3 totals 16 residues. Per germline, CDR1 LGHNA and CDR2 YNFKEQ. The V and J ends lost 1 base and 0 bases respectively, with 10 bases between them. The DNA of the CDR3 is TGTGCCAGCAGCCAAGCCACAGGGAGCTCTGGAAACACCATATATTTT. As protein: CASSQATGSSGNTIYF.

This chain links TRBV6-5 with TRBJ2-1; TRBD1 agrees at 7 bases. V dropped 6 bases and J dropped 5; count of bases not matched to a gene: 4. This CDR3 is 13 amino acids long. The germline gives CDR1 MNHEY, CDR2 SVGAGI. The CDR3: CASRRDSNNEQFF. CDR3 nucleotides: TGTGCCAGCAGAAGGGACAGCAACAATGAGCAGTTCTTC.

The gene calls are TRBV7-9 and TRBJ2-7; D might be TRBD1 (5 bases). CDR3 length equals 15 residues. Trimming left V 5 bases short and J 3 bases short, with 17 bases between. The V gene's germline CDR1 is SEHNR and CDR2 FQNEAQ (reference sequence). The CDR3 reads CASSGEVDSHYEQYF. CDR3 bases: TGTGCCAGCAGCGGAGAGGTAGACAGCCACTACGAGCAGTACTTC.

This sequence joins TRBV6-5 and TRBJ1-6; 8 bases line up with TRBD1. Germline CDR1 reads MNHEY; CDR2 reads SVGAGI. CDR3 length: 15 residues. Trimming took 8 bases from V and 6 from J; bases not matched to a gene: 9. This CDR3 reads CASGKTGAGNSPLHF. CDR3 sequence (DNA): TGTGCCAGCGGAAAGACAGGGGCTGGTAATTCACCCCTCCACTTT.

This clone was picked up one time. V is TRBV25-1 and J is TRBJ1-1, with D maybe TRBD1 (5 bases). The germline V gene encodes CDR1 MGHDK and CDR2 SYGVNS. Deletions cut 8 bases from V and 3 bases from J, with 19 bases between. CDR3 size: 15 residues. The CDR3 nucleotides read TGTGCCAGCTCCGAAGTGGGGTCAGGGTACACTGAAGCTTTCTTT. Protein: CASSEVGSGYTEAFF.

A few counts support this clone. The rearrangement uses TRBV4-2 and TRBJ2-3; TRBD2 matches at 11 bases. Germline V lookup: CDR1 LGHNA, CDR2 YNFKEQ. With V trimmed by 4 bases and J by 8 bases, 2 bases remained unmatched. The CDR3 spans 13 residues. The chain's CDR3 is CASSPGTSGTQYF. CDR3 bases: TGTGCCAGCAGCCCCGGGACTAGCGGTACGCAGTATTTT.

V gene TRBV29-1 combines with J gene TRBJ2-1; TRBD1 matches at 7 bases. Losses at the gene ends were 6 bases for V and 3 bases for J; bases not matched to a gene: 5. This CDR3 has 13 residues. Germline-derived CDR1 and CDR2 are SQVTM and ANQGSEA. CDR3 DNA sequence: TGCAGCGTCGGACAGGACCTCTACAATGAGCAGTTCTTC. Encoded protein: CSVGQDLYNEQFF.

This clone was counted between two and nine times. The V gene is TRBV5-1, the J gene TRBJ1-1, with 7 bases lining up with TRBD1. CDR3 length: 15 amino acids. With 2 bases clipped from V and 4 bases from J, the junction kept 8 bases outside the gene matches. Germline loops: CDR1 SGHRS, CDR2 YFSETQ. CDR3 DNA: TGCGCCAGCAGCTTCTACAGGGGAAAGGGCACTGAAGCTTTCTTT. This sequence encodes CASSFYRGKGTEAFF.

The gene calls are TRBV11-3 and TRBJ2-3; TRBD2 aligns across 7 bases. The V gene end was trimmed by 1 base and the J gene end by 1 base; junction bases not matched to a gene: 5. The V gene's germline CDR1 is SGHNT and CDR2 YENEEA. This CDR3 spans 16 amino acids. CDR3 protein: CASSLGGLVGTDTQYF. The CDR3 nucleotides are TGTGCCAGCAGCTTAGGAGGACTAGTGGGCACAGATACGCAGTATTTT.

The V gene is TRBV18, the J gene TRBJ2-7; D unresolved. The V gene's germline CDR1 is KGHSH and CDR2 LQKENI. The V end lost 4 bases, the J end lost 1 base, and 14 bases lay between the germline ends. The CDR3 is made up of 15 amino acids. CDR3 sequence reads: CASSRMPGESYEQYF. For the CDR3, the DNA is TGTGCCAGCTCACGCATGCCAGGCGAGTCCTACGAGCAGTACTTC.

The chain employs TRBV5-1 and TRBJ2-1; 8 bases agree with TRBD1. After removal of 2 bases from V and 6 bases from J, the junction contained 4 bases not matched to a gene. The germline gives CDR1 SGHRS, CDR2 YFSETQ. CDR3 length: 14 residues. The CDR3 spells CASSFTDRVNEQFF. DNA of the CDR3: TGCGCCAGCAGCTTCACGGACAGGGTCAATGAGCAGTTCTTC.